The rows below give T cell receptor beta chains drawn from one sample of a study of vaccination and CD4 T cells after COVID-19. One entry per CDR3 protein, called by TCRdb with MiXCR from the PCR reads. The table lists some 1,400 distinct CDR3 sequences, more than 10% of them singletons. Antigens for these TCRs are unknown. The sample was CD4+ T cells from blood, cultured in vitro. These receptors all come from a human donor in good health. Both conserved end residues are part of each CDR3. The D gene is left open where the match is weak. Clone size is not always given. Where it is, it says once, few, many or a class for expanded clones.

TRBJ2-3 | TRBD1 | medium-sized | 16 | TRBV10-1 | CASNLTGGSLADTQYF | TGCGCCAGCAATTTAACAGGGGGCTCCCTCGCAGATACGCAGTATTTT
TRBJ2-1 | TRBD2 | medium-sized | 15 | TRBV27 | CASSFERGGRNEQFF | TGTGCCAGCAGTTTCGAGCGGGGGGGCCGGAATGAGCAGTTCTTC
TRBJ2-4 | - | few | 13 | TRBV5-1 | CASSEDAWDIQYF | TGCGCCAGCAGCGAGGACGCCTGGGACATTCAGTACTTC
TRBJ1-1 | - | - | 15 | TRBV5-1 | CASSNTGQPGAEAFF | TGCGCCAGCAGCAATACTGGACAGCCGGGGGCTGAAGCTTTCTTT
TRBJ2-5 | - | medium-sized | 16 | TRBV29-1 | CSVGTYTGFGGETQYF | TGCAGCGTGGGGACATATACAGGGTTCGGGGGCGAGACCCAGTACTTC
TRBJ1-2 | TRBD1 | medium-sized | 16 | TRBV5-4 | CASSLAAGTANYGYTF | TGTGCCAGCAGCCTAGCTGCCGGGACAGCAAACTATGGCTACACCTTC
TRBJ2-5 | - | large | 14 | TRBV7-3 | CASSQDGEQETQYF | TGTGCCAGCAGCCAGGATGGGGAACAAGAGACCCAGTACTTC
TRBJ2-1 | - | - | 16 | TRBV14 | CASSPQSGSPYNEQFF | TGTGCCAGCAGCCCGCAGTCGGGGTCCCCCTACAATGAGCAGTTCTTC
TRBJ2-2 | TRBD1 | medium-sized | 16 | TRBV7-8 | CASSSAGQGNTGELFF | TGTGCCAGCAGCTCCGCGGGACAGGGGAACACCGGGGAGCTGTTTTTT
TRBJ2-3 | - | medium-sized | 12 | TRBV19 | CASRLSGDTQYF | TGTGCCAGTAGGCTATCGGGCGATACGCAGTATTTT
TRBJ1-1 | - | - | 13 | TRBV5-1 | CASSQPPSREAFF | TGCGCCAGCAGCCAACCTCCAAGTAGAGAAGCTTTCTTT
TRBJ2-7 | - | medium-sized | 15 | TRBV7-8 | CASSLVQGGAYEQYF | TGTGCCAGCAGCTTAGTACAAGGGGGTGCCTACGAGCAGTACTTC
TRBJ2-5 | - | few | 15 | TRBV5-1 | CASSLGAGVQETQYF | TGCGCCAGCAGCTTGGGGGCAGGTGTCCAAGAGACCCAGTACTTC
TRBJ2-2 | TRBD1 | few | 17 | TRBV19 | CASSTARADRAGGELFF | TGTGCCAGTAGTACCGCTCGGGCGGACAGGGCCGGCGGGGAGCTGTTTTTT
TRBJ2-3 | TRBD2 | - | 15 | TRBV5-1 | CASSLGAGGTDTQYF | TGCGCCAGCAGCTTGGGAGCGGGAGGCACAGATACGCAGTATTTT
TRBJ2-7 | - | medium-sized | 12 | TRBV20-1 | CSGGTSSYEQYF | TGCAGTGGGGGAACATCTTCCTACGAGCAGTACTTC
TRBJ2-3 | - | medium-sized | 14 | TRBV2 | CASSEQGGGDTQYF | TGTGCCAGCAGTGAACAGGGGGGTGGGGATACGCAGTATTTT
TRBJ2-6 | - | medium-sized | 18 | TRBV7-9 | CASSLRTGLGSGANVLTF | TGTGCCAGCAGCTTAAGAACAGGGTTGGGATCTGGGGCCAACGTCCTGACTTTC
TRBJ1-2 | - | - | 13 | TRBV9 | CASSVFGDGGYTF | TGTGCCAGCAGCGTATTTGGGGACGGGGGCTACACCTTC
TRBJ2-7 | - | medium-sized | 11 | TRBV29-1 | CSVWGNYEQYF | TGCAGCGTTTGGGGAAACTACGAGCAGTACTTC
TRBJ2-3 | TRBD2 | few | 16 | TRBV5-1 | CASSSGLAGGPDTQYF | TGCGCCAGCAGCTCCGGACTAGCGGGAGGGCCAGATACGCAGTATTTT
TRBJ1-1 | TRBD1 | - | 16 | TRBV5-6 | CASSLLRGPRNTEAFF | TGTGCCAGCAGCTTATTGAGGGGGCCTCGGAACACTGAAGCTTTCTTT
TRBJ2-2 | TRBD2 | large | 17 | TRBV20-1 | CSARREGGAAGTGELFF | TGCAGTGCTAGACGGGAGGGTGGCGCCGCGGGCACCGGGGAGCTGTTTTTT
TRBJ2-5 | TRBD2 | large | 17 | TRBV6-2/TRBV6-3 | CASSYGGSGGAYETQYF | TGTGCCAGCAGTTACGGAGGTAGCGGGGGGGCCTATGAGACCCAGTACTTC
TRBJ2-3 | TRBD2 | few | 14 | TRBV5-1 | CASLAAPGADTQYF | TGCGCCAGCCTAGCGGCCCCTGGGGCAGATACGCAGTATTTT
TRBJ1-6 | - | medium-sized | 13 | TRBV30 | CASRTIDNSPLHF | TGTGCCAGCCGGACGATCGATAATTCACCCCTCCACTTT
TRBJ2-5 | TRBD1 | medium-sized | 16 | TRBV5-1 | CASSSGQVTPQETQYF | TGCGCCAGCAGCTCGGGACAGGTTACTCCCCAAGAGACCCAGTACTTC
TRBJ1-2 | - | few | 13 | TRBV28 | CASNLWDTYGYTF | TGTGCCAGCAACTTGTGGGACACGTATGGCTACACCTTC
TRBJ2-7 | - | medium-sized | 12 | TRBV2 | CASSEAAYEQYF | TGTGCCAGCAGTGAAGCGGCCTACGAGCAGTACTTC
TRBJ2-7 | - | medium-sized | 13 | TRBV7-2 | CASSSWAPSEQYF | TGTGCCAGCAGCTCGTGGGCCCCCTCGGAGCAGTACTTC
TRBJ2-5 | - | few | 12 | TRBV5-1 | CASSLAGETQYF | TGCGCCAGCAGCTTGGCCGGAGAGACCCAGTACTTC
TRBJ1-3 | TRBD1 | large | 14 | TRBV6-5 | CASSYDRAGNTIYF | TGTGCCAGCAGTTACGACAGGGCTGGAAACACCATATATTTT
TRBJ2-2 | TRBD1 | large | 16 | TRBV20-1 | CSATRETGWNTGELFF | TGCAGTGCTACTAGGGAGACAGGGTGGAACACCGGGGAGCTGTTTTTT
TRBJ2-2 | TRBD1 | - | 20 | TRBV9 | CASSVARRTGTGGNTGELFF | TGTGCCAGCAGCGTAGCCCGAAGGACGGGGACAGGGGGTAACACCGGGGAGCTGTTTTTT
TRBJ2-2 | TRBD1 | - | 15 | TRBV9 | CASSEGQVNTGELFF | TGTGCCAGCAGCGAGGGACAGGTGAACACCGGGGAGCTGTTTTTT
TRBJ2-7 | TRBD2 | large | 18 | TRBV15 | CATSTLPGLAINSYEQYF | TGTGCCACCAGCACACTACCGGGACTAGCGATCAACTCCTACGAGCAGTACTTC
TRBJ2-1 | - | medium-sized | 15 | TRBV6-1 | CASNPPGRPWDEQFF | TGTGCCAGCAATCCCCCGGGACGACCATGGGATGAGCAGTTCTTC
TRBJ1-6 | - | medium-sized | 16 | TRBV28 | CASSDSISSYNSPLHF | TGTGCCAGCAGTGACAGTATAAGCTCCTATAATTCACCCCTCCACTTT
TRBJ1-3 | - | medium-sized | 13 | TRBV27 | CASSSGAGNTIYF | TGTGCCAGCAGTTCCGGGGCTGGAAACACCATATATTTT
TRBJ1-2 | - | large | 11 | TRBV2 | CASRDFYGYTF | TGTGCCAGCAGAGACTTCTATGGCTACACCTTC
TRBJ2-3 | TRBD1 | - | 15 | TRBV5-1 | CASSSRTGRTDTQYF | TGCGCCAGCAGCTCCCGGACAGGGAGGACAGATACGCAGTATTTT
TRBJ2-1 | TRBD2 | - | 15 | TRBV5-1 | CASSDRAGDPHEQFF | TGCGCCAGCAGCGACCGAGCGGGGGACCCCCATGAGCAGTTCTTC
TRBJ2-3 | TRBD2 | medium-sized | 14 | TRBV19 | CATQGLASTDTQYF | TGTGCCACCCAAGGACTAGCAAGCACAGATACGCAGTATTTT
TRBJ2-5 | - | - | 12 | TRBV18 | CASSPNGETQYF | TGTGCCAGCTCACCAAACGGAGAGACCCAGTACTTC
TRBJ2-1 | - | medium-sized | 13 | TRBV7-3 | CASTISSGGEQFF | TGTGCCAGCACCATCTCTAGTGGCGGGGAGCAGTTCTTC